Shown below are 22 T cell receptor beta chains from a single sample sequenced in a study of control samples from healthy donors and cancer patients (dated by TCRdb to 2020 to 2021). Libraries came from the immunoSEQ multiplex PCR assay. This immuneACCESS table, as held by TCRdb, lists in-frame sequences with V and J called but not all clones. Of the missing ones, under half trace to an unresolved V gene in checked studies; the others have no known cause. Within this sample are just over 150,000 clones, with roughly 90% of them counted one time only. In total, the top ten clones hold approximately 12% of the sample. The sequenced material came from blood. The receptors stem from a man younger than 45 in good health.

V gene TRBV20-1 combines with J gene TRBJ2-1; D gene uncertain. The V and J ends lost 3 bases and 10 bases respectively, with 10 bases between them. The CDR3 has 11 amino acids. Germline V gives CDR1 DFQATT, CDR2 SNEGSKA (reference sequence). CDR3 DNA: TGCAGTGCTAGGGAGAGGACGGAGCAGTTCTTC. The encoded protein is CSARERTEQFF.

The rearrangement links TRBV28 to TRBJ1-5; D unresolved. The CDR3 extends over 15 amino acids. The germline V gene encodes CDR1 MDHEN and CDR2 SYDVKM. V lost 8 bases and J lost 3, with 17 bases in between. CDR3 sequence reads: CASGNRISLNQPQHF. The DNA for the CDR3 is TGTGCCAGCGGCAACAGAATAAGCCTCAATCAGCCCCAGCATTTT.

This chain joins TRBV7-2 and TRBJ2-5, with D perhaps matching TRBD1 or TRBD2 (5 bases each). Trimming removed 0 bases from V and 5 bases from J, with 10 bases in between. The CDR3 loop spans 14 amino acids. Germline values: CDR1 SGHTA, CDR2 FQGNSA. The CDR3 reads CASSLARGSETQYF. The CDR3 nucleotides are TGTGCCAGCAGCTTAGCGAGGGGTTCGGAGACCCAGTACTTC.

V is TRBV12-5 and J is TRBJ2-7, with 7 positions matching TRBD2. Germline lookup yields CDR1 LGHNT and CDR2 FRNRAP. This CDR3 has 18 amino acids. The ends lost 0 bases at V and 2 bases at J; junction bases unmatched: 13. CDR3 sequence: CASGLVLQGLAAPYEQYF. The CDR3 nucleotides read TGTGCTAGTGGTTTGGTACTACAAGGCCTAGCGGCACCCTACGAGCAGTACTTC. The entire variable domain, with the rest obtained from reference TRBV12-5 and TRBJ2-7, is as follows: DARVTQTPRHKVTEMGQEVTMRCQPILGHNTVFWYRQTMMQGLELLAYFRNRAPLDDSGMPKDRFSAEMPDATLATLKIQPSEPRDSAVYFCASGLVLQGLAAPYEQYFGPGTRLTVT.

The chain couples TRBV2 to TRBJ2-4; 7 bases align to TRBD1. V was pared by 6 bases and J by 0 bases, with 8 bases of the junction left unmatched. CDR3 length: 16 residues. The germline CDR1 and CDR2 sequences are SNHLY and FYNNEI. CDR3 DNA sequence: TGTGCCAGCAGGGAGACGGGACAGCTAGCCAAAAACATTCAGTACTTC. It is translated as CASRETGQLAKNIQYF.

The chain uses TRBV3-1 (or the pseudogene TRBV3-2) and TRBJ2-2; 9 bases map to TRBD2. J lost 6 bases, V lost 4 bases, and 0 bases had no gene match. There are 13 residues in the CDR3. The germline CDR1 and CDR2 sequences are LGHDT and YNNKEL (reference sequence). In DNA form, the CDR3 reads TGTGCCAGCAGCCGCGGGGGGGCCGGGGAGCTGTTTTTT. It encodes CASSRGGAGELFF.

Turning to this clone: Other DNA sequences of this sample code for an identical CDR3. The chain joins TRBV5-1 to TRBJ2-7; TRBD1 is a possible D gene (5 bases). V lost 0 bases to trimming and J lost 0 bases, with 7 bases between them. This CDR3 has 14 residues. The germline V gene encodes CDR1 SGHRS and CDR2 YFSETQ. In nucleotides, the CDR3 is TGCGCCAGCAGCTTGGGACAGAGCTCCTACGAGCAGTACTTC. Amino acids: CASSLGQSSYEQYF.

The V call is TRBV19, the J call TRBJ1-6, with a tentative D call TRBD1 (5 bases). With 5 bases removed from V and 7 bases from J, the gap between germline ends came to 12 bases. CDR1 LNHDA and CDR2 SQIVND come from the germline V gene (reference sequence). The CDR3 loop spans 14 amino acids. CDR3 sequence reads: CASSWDSGNSPLHF. In DNA form, the CDR3 reads TGTGCCAGTAGTTGGGACTCAGGGAATTCACCCCTCCACTTT.

The chain links TRBV7-9 to TRBJ1-6, with D possibly being TRBD1 (5 bases). The CDR3 runs to 18 residues. Germline loops: CDR1 SEHNR, CDR2 FQNEAQ (reference sequence). With 5 bases removed from V and 7 bases from J, the gap between germline ends came to 24 bases. This chain's CDR3 is CASSTSQGSRALNSPLHF. The CDR3 DNA reads as TGTGCCAGCAGCACATCCCAGGGTTCAAGGGCTCTAAATTCACCCCTCCACTTT.

This chain connects TRBV19 to TRBJ2-7; perhaps TRBD1 as D (5 bases). The CDR3 consists of 15 residues. V was shortened by 5 bases and J by 3 bases, with 17 bases between the two germline ends. CDR1 and CDR2 (germline): LNHDA, SQIVND (reference sequence). The CDR3 nucleotides are TGTGCCAGTAGTCTCAACAGGTTTTTCTTCTACGAGCAGTACTTC. It yields the protein CASSLNRFFFYEQYF. The full variable domain, with the rest looked up from reference TRBV19 and TRBJ2-7, is DGGITQSPKYLFRKEGQNVTLSCEQNLNHDAMYWYRQDPGQGLRLIYYSQIVNDFQKGDIAEGYSVSREKKESFPLTVTSAQKNPTAFYLCASSLNRFFFYEQYFGPGTRLTVT.

The rearrangement links TRBV19 to TRBJ1-1, with unresolved D. V was pared by 1 base and J by 5 bases, with 20 bases between. The germline CDR1 and CDR2 sequences are LNHDA and SQIVND (reference sequence). The CDR3 length is 17 residues. The CDR3 coding sequence is TGTGCCAGTAGTATAGGAGAGGGCGGAGAACGAGAAACTGAAGCTTTCTTT. This gives the protein CASSIGEGGERETEAFF.

This chain joins TRBV19 and TRBJ2-5; TRBD2 agrees at 8 bases. This CDR3 is built from 14 residues. Trimming at V came to 1 base and at J to 5 bases, leaving 3 bases not matched to a gene. Germline V gene lookup returns CDR1 LNHDA and CDR2 SQIVND (reference sequence). CDR3 in amino acids: CASSIAGGRETQYF. For the CDR3, the DNA is TGTGCCAGTAGTATAGCGGGGGGGCGTGAGACCCAGTACTTC.

The rearrangement links TRBV4-2 to TRBJ2-5; TRBD2 aligns across 10 bases. Germline CDR1 LGHNA, CDR2 YNFKEQ. CDR3 length: 17 amino acids. Trimming took 4 bases from V and 6 from J; bases not matched to a gene: 14. Here the CDR3 DNA reads TGTGCCAGCAGCCGAGAGGAAGCGGGGGGGAGGAGACAGACCCAGTACTTC. It translates to CASSREEAGGRRQTQYF.

The chain couples TRBV29-1 to TRBJ1-3, with TRBD1 identical over 7 bases. Germline V CDR1 and CDR2: SQVTM, ANQGSEA. The CDR3 consists of 12 residues. Unmatched junction bases numbered 3, after V lost 6 bases and J lost 4 bases. The CDR3, as DNA: TGCAGCGTGGGGACAGACGGAAACACCATATATTTT. Residues: CSVGTDGNTIYF. Supplemented by reference TRBV29-1 and TRBJ1-3, the full variable domain reads SAVISQKPSRDICQRGTSLTIQCQVDSQVTMMFWYRQQPGQSLTLIATANQGSEATYESGFVIDKFPISRPNLTFSTLTVSNMSPEDSSIYLCSVGTDGNTIYFGEGSWLTVV.

This rearrangement joins TRBV6-6 to TRBJ2-7; no clear D gene. This CDR3 contains 11 residues. CDR1 is MNHNY, CDR2 SVGAGI, per germline (reference sequence). Trimming removed 6 bases from V and 3 bases from J, with 6 bases in between. As DNA, the CDR3 is TGTGCCAGCAGCCCTGACTACGAGCAGTACTTC. Translation gives CASSPDYEQYF.

The J gene is TRBJ2-5, the V gene TRBV7-8, with no clear D. This CDR3 spans 13 amino acids. Germline lookup yields CDR1 SGHVS and CDR2 FQNEAQ. Trimming stripped 4 bases from V and 0 bases from J, with 6 bases between. The CDR3 DNA reads TGTGCCAGCAGCTATATGTACCAAGAGACCCAGTACTTC. Translation: CASSYMYQETQYF.

This clone appeared a single time. V gene TRBV27 combines with J gene TRBJ2-5; TRBD2 is a possible D gene (5 bases). Germline CDR1 reads MNHEY; CDR2 reads SMNVEV (reference sequence). V was pared by 3 bases and J by 4 bases, with 9 bases between. This CDR3 region has 13 residues. CDR3 sequence (DNA): TGTGCCAGCAGTTTCTCACTAGGAGAGACCCAGTACTTC. It translates to CASSFSLGETQYF.

Only one count was recorded for this clone. The rearrangement joins TRBV15 to TRBJ1-4; 7 nucleotides align to TRBD1. The germline V gene has CDR1 LNHNV and CDR2 YYDKDF (reference sequence). The CDR3 sequence is 16 residues long. The trim removed 5 bases at V and 5 bases at J, leaving 11 bases unmatched. CDR3 residues: CATSGSPGTENEKLFF. The DNA for the CDR3 is TGTGCCACCAGCGGTAGCCCCGGGACAGAGAATGAAAAACTGTTTTTT.

The V call is TRBV6-5, the J call TRBJ1-1; unclear D gene. The CDR3 is 12 amino acids. The V end was cut by 5 bases, the J end by 1 base, with 5 bases between. Germline CDR1 MNHEY, CDR2 SVGAGI. CDR3 DNA: TGTGCCAGCAGTCGGGGGAACACTGAAGCTTTCTTT. Its translation: CASSRGNTEAFF.

This chain joins TRBV29-1 and TRBJ1-5; maybe TRBD1 (5 bases). The germline gives CDR1 SQVTM, CDR2 ANQGSEA. There are 12 residues in the CDR3. The V end was cut by 6 bases, the J end by 7 bases, with 13 bases between. The CDR3 spells CSVGEGWQPQHF. The CDR3 nucleotides are TGCAGCGTCGGAGAGGGGTGGCAGCCCCAGCATTTT.

This sequence joins TRBV6-6 and TRBJ2-1, with D possibly being TRBD1 or TRBD2 (5 bases each). Trimming cost V 2 bases and J 9 bases, with 17 bases left between them. This CDR3 is built from 15 residues. Germline V CDR1 and CDR2: MNHNY, SVGAGI (reference sequence). The CDR3 DNA is TGTGCCAGCAGTTACGGAGAGGGCAGGGCAGGTGAGCAGTTCTTC. It encodes CASSYGEGRAGEQFF.

The V gene is TRBV27, the J gene TRBJ1-2, with 9 bases identical to TRBD1. The CDR3 is 17 amino acids. V trimming: 7 bases; J trimming: 3 bases; junction bases outside the gene matches: 15. Per the germline V gene, CDR1 is MNHEY and CDR2 is SMNVEV (reference sequence). The CDR3 nucleotides read TGTGCCAGCACACCACAGGGGGCTCTCCCGGGGTACTATGGCTACACCTTC. It yields the protein CASTPQGALPGYYGYTF.